In its sample, the clone carrying this T cell receptor (beta chain) was seen a few times. Time point defined: newly diagnosed GD, antithyroid drugs for less than 3 months. PBMC-extracted RNA yielded the TCR library. This CDR3 contains 16 residues. V lost 4 bases to trimming and J lost 4 bases; unmatched junction nucleotides: 12. CDR1 and CDR2 from the germline V gene are SGHRS and YFSETQ. The data are from a study of regulatory T cells in long-lasting Graves disease. Arm-PCR of CDR3 regions and iRepertoire HTBI primers were used to build TCR beta libraries. In TCRdb, the multiplex PCR reads were re-called with MiXCR into one record per CDR3 protein. The sample shows around 500,000 distinct CDR3 sequences, around 15% of them seen only once. In addition, the sample was reused for a study of T cells in Graves' hyperthyroidism and ophthalmopathy. That source notes: Primed by the HTBI set, a first-round RT-PCR was run on the TCR CDR3. Progression to ophthalmopathy was predicted a median of about six months early.

The V call is TRBV5-1, the J call TRBJ1-1; 8 bases are a match to TRBD1. The clonotype originates from a woman aged 40 to 65 with Graves disease. Material: peripheral blood mononuclear cells (PBMCs), obtained at new diagnosis, from a patient treated with antithyroid drugs. The chain's CDR3 is CASSLRTGPGVTEAFF. CDR3 sequence (DNA): TGCGCCAGCAGCCTAAGGACAGGGCCCGGGGTCACTGAAGCTTTCTTT. The full variable domain, in which reference TRBV5-1 and TRBJ1-1 provide the parts outside the CDR3, is KAGVTQTPRYLIKTRGQQVTLSCSPISGHRSVSWYQQTPGQGLQFLFEYFSETQRNKGNFPGRFSGRQFSNSRSEMNVSTLELGDSALYLCASSLRTGPGVTEAFFGQGTRLTVV.